This TCR beta chain comes out of a study of shared T cell receptors in the human thymus. Repertoires were generated with immunoSEQ multiplex PCR, while TCRdb's copy carries only in-frame clones and drops some. The sample includes roughly 710,000 clones, 80% to 90% of them seen just once. The sample was also linked to a second study, of human thymus T cells. That source reports: Corrective cardiac operations yielded the resected thymus tissue. Thymic as well as blood repertoires seemed to favor certain V and J genes unevenly. Unrelated people showed highly overlapping thymic repertoires, related research reported.

Sequencing input: thymocytes. The origin of this receptor is a girl less than two years old with a congenital heart defect.

The CDR3 nucleotides are TGTGCCAGCAGCTTAGGGGGGACAGGGGCCTGCACAGATACGCAGTATTTT. Translated: CASSLGGTGACTDTQYF. The chain has TRBV7-6 and TRBJ2-3, with 10 nucleotides matching TRBD1. The CDR3 has 17 amino acids. Germline trimming cut 1 base from V and 1 base from J; bases unmatched to any gene: 5. Germline loops: CDR1 SGHVS, CDR2 FNYEAQ. Based on the CDR3 plus reference TRBV7-6 and TRBJ2-3, the full variable domain is GAGVSQSPRYKVTKRGQDVALRCDPISGHVSLYWYRQALGQGPEFLTYFNYEAQQDKSGLPNDRFSAERPEGSISTLTIQRTEQRDSAMYRCASSLGGTGACTDTQYFGPGTRLTVL.